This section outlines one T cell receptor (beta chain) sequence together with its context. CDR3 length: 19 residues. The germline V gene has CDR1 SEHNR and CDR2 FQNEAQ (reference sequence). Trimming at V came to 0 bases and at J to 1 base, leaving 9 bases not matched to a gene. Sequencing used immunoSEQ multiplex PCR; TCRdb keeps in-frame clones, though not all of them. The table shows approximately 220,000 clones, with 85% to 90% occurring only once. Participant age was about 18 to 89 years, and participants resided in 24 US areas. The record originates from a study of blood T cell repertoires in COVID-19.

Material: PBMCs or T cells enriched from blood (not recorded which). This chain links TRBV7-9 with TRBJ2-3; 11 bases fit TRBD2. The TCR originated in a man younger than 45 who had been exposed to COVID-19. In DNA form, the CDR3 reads TGTGCCAGCAGCTTAGCGCATAACCTAGCGGGGGGCCGCACAGATACGCAGTATTTT. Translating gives CASSLAHNLAGGRTDTQYF.